One sample yielded the 14 T cell receptor beta chains listed below, sequenced in a study of cytotoxic CD8 clonotypes in ibrutinib-treated CLL. The assay was immunoSEQ multiplex PCR, and TCRdb's table has in-frame clones only and misses some. The sample lists over 110,000 clones, approximately 90% occurring once. Here the sequenced sample was PBMCs, taken after 12 months of ibrutinib treatment. The source is a human donor with chronic lymphocytic leukemia.

CDR3 nucleotide sequence: TGTGCCAGCAGTTACTTCCAGGGGATCGGCTATGGCTACACCTTC. Translating gives CASSYFQGIGYGYTF. The rearrangement uses TRBV7-8 and TRBJ1-2, with D maybe TRBD1 (6 bases). The CDR3 has 15 amino acids. In germline, CDR1 is SGHVS, CDR2 FQNEAQ. V shed 6 bases and J shed 4 bases, with 18 bases lying between them. The whole variable domain, remainder taken from reference TRBV7-8 and TRBJ1-2, is GAGVSQSPRYKVAKRGQDVALRCDPISGHVSLFWYQQALGQGPEFLTYFQNEAQLDKSGLPSDRFFAERPEGSVSTLKIQRTQQEDSAVYLCASSYFQGIGYGYTFGSGTRLTVV.

This chain connects TRBV6-5 to TRBJ1-4; D gene unclear. This CDR3 region has 13 residues. Trimming pared 2 bases from V and 7 bases from J, leaving 8 bases between. The germline V gene has CDR1 MNHEY and CDR2 SVGAGI. CDR3 nucleotides: TGTGCCAGCAGTTACGATGGTGGTGAAAAACTGTTTTTT. This sequence encodes CASSYDGGEKLFF.

This chain connects TRBV11-3 to TRBJ2-4; D possibly corresponds to TRBD2 (5 bases). The CDR3 length is 13 residues. V was cut by 4 bases and J by 7 bases, with 11 bases left in between. Germline CDR1 is SGHNT and CDR2 is YENEEA. The DNA for the CDR3 is TGTGCCAGCAGCTCAACACTAGGGAACATTCAGTACTTC. Encoded protein: CASSSTLGNIQYF.

This chain connects TRBV5-6 to TRBJ2-1; 8 positions agree with TRBD2. The CDR3 is 14 amino acids. With 2 bases clipped from V and 7 bases from J, the junction kept 5 bases outside the gene matches. Germline CDR1 is SGHDT and CDR2 is YYEEEE. CDR3 amino acids: CASSFGREANEQFF. The CDR3 nucleotides are TGTGCCAGCAGCTTCGGGCGGGAGGCTAATGAGCAGTTCTTC.

The CDR3 sequence: CASSEVSGGYNEQFF. Here the CDR3 DNA reads TGCGCCAGCAGTGAAGTCAGCGGGGGTTACAATGAGCAGTTCTTC. The rearrangement joins TRBV10-1 to TRBJ2-1, with 8 bases lining up with TRBD2. Germline V gene sequence: CDR1 WNHNN, CDR2 SYGVQD (reference sequence). V dropped 3 bases and J dropped 4; count of bases not matched to a gene: 5. The CDR3 covers 15 residues.

This chain uses TRBV27 with TRBJ2-1; D call uncertain. Trimming shortened V by 2 bases and J by 5 bases, and 1 base separated the two germline ends. This CDR3 contains 11 residues. Germline V CDR1 and CDR2: MNHEY, SMNVEV (reference sequence). The CDR3 sequence is CASSLNNEQFF. CDR3 coding DNA: TGTGCCAGCAGTTTAAACAATGAGCAGTTCTTC.

CDR3 nucleotide sequence: TGTGCCAGCTCGCTAGACAGGTTTGAAGCTTTCTTT. Translated: CASSLDRFEAFF. This chain joins TRBV18 and TRBJ1-1; possibly TRBD1 for D (6 bases). CDR3 length: 12 residues. CDR1 and CDR2 from the germline V gene are KGHSH and LQKENI. V gave up 6 bases and J gave up 7 bases, with 12 bases separating them. Complete variable domain (other parts from reference TRBV18 and TRBJ1-1): NAGVMQNPRHLVRRRGQEARLRCSPMKGHSHVYWYRQLPEEGLKFMVYLQKENIIDESGMPKERFSAEFPKEGPSILRIQQVVRGDSAAYFCASSLDRFEAFFGQGTRLTVV.

The chain employs TRBV19 and TRBJ2-7, with 8 positions matching TRBD2. The CDR3 runs to 15 residues. Germline V CDR1 and CDR2: LNHDA, SQIVND (reference sequence). With V trimmed by 5 bases and J by 7 bases, 13 bases remained unmatched. CDR3 sequence: CASSPRPGPGGEQYF. CDR3 DNA sequence: TGTGCCAGTAGTCCCCGACCGGGACCGGGGGGGGAGCAGTACTTC.

The chain recombines TRBV19 with TRBJ2-2; D might be TRBD1 (7 bases). This CDR3 is built from 14 residues. V lost 6 bases and J lost 2, with 10 bases in between. In germline, CDR1 is LNHDA, CDR2 SQIVND (reference sequence). The CDR3 DNA reads as TGTGCCAGTAGGCGGGACAGAAACACCGGGGAGCTGTTTTTT. This codes for CASRRDRNTGELFF.

V and J are TRBV6-5 and TRBJ2-7; D could derive from TRBD1 or TRBD2 (6 bases each). There are 11 residues in the CDR3. Germline V gene sequence: CDR1 MNHEY, CDR2 SVGAGI. V dropped 5 bases and J dropped 10 bases, with 12 bases sitting between them. CDR3 DNA: TGTGCCAGCAGTGCCCGGGGGCACCAGTACTTC. Translation gives CASSARGHQYF.

The genes are TRBV27 and TRBJ1-1; 7 nucleotides agree with TRBD1. Germline assignment: CDR1 MNHEY and CDR2 SMNVEV (reference sequence). Trimming took 7 bases from V and 5 from J; bases not matched to a gene: 4. This CDR3 is 12 amino acids long. The CDR3 protein is CASMGRGTEAFF. CDR3 sequence (DNA): TGTGCCAGCATGGGCAGGGGGACTGAAGCTTTCTTT.

The rearrangement uses TRBV27 and TRBJ2-7; 10 positions match TRBD1. Germline V gene sequence: CDR1 MNHEY, CDR2 SMNVEV (reference sequence). This CDR3 has 16 amino acids. Trimming at V came to 6 bases and at J to 2 bases, leaving 10 bases not matched to a gene. The chain's CDR3 is CASRSTGTGAPYEQYF. For the CDR3, the DNA is TGTGCCAGCAGGTCGACCGGGACAGGGGCCCCCTACGAGCAGTACTTC.

The chain joins TRBV7-9 to TRBJ1-1, with 8 bases fitting TRBD1. The length of the CDR3 is 15 residues. J gave up 1 base and V 5 bases, and 6 bases lay outside the gene matches. Germline V gives CDR1 SEHNR, CDR2 FQNEAQ (reference sequence). The CDR3 loop is CASSPRQGWNTEAFF. The CDR3 region has the DNA TGTGCCAGCAGCCCGAGACAGGGGTGGAACACTGAAGCTTTCTTT.

The V call is TRBV21-1, the J call TRBJ2-5. TRBV21-1 is labeled a pseudogene. The CDR3 runs 13 residues. The DNA of the CDR3 is TGTGCCAGCAGCAAAAGGAACTACAGTAACCAGTACTTC. It translates to CASSKRNYSNQYF.